These T cell receptor beta chains were read from a single sample in a study of T cell responses to AZD1222 COVID-19 vaccine. Sequencing used immunoSEQ multiplex PCR; TCRdb keeps in-frame clones, though not all of them. Of some 130,000 clones in the sample, approximately 80% were seen once. Sequences were derived from peripheral blood, sampled on day 0 of AZD1222 vaccination. These receptor sequences come from an adult in good health. Both conserved end residues are part of each CDR3. A D gene is named only where the DNA matches it firmly. Clone size is not always given. Where it is, it says once, few, many or a class for expanded clones.

>.|TRBV7-9|TRBJ1-1|18|TRBD1
TGTGCCAGCAGCTTTGGTCCAAGGGACAGGGGGCAAGGCGCTGAAGCTTTCTTT
CASSFGPRDRGQGAEAFF
>few|TRBV5-4|TRBJ1-1|17|.
TGTGCCAGCAGCTTGGGGCCCTCCAGGGGTACGGGGACTGAAGCTTTCTTT
CASSLGPSRGTGTEAFF
>.|TRBV12-3/TRBV12-4|TRBJ1-2|12|.
TGTGCCAGCAGTATCGTGGGGGATGGCTACACCTTC
CASSIVGDGYTF
>.|TRBV4-1|TRBJ1-6|19|.
TGCGCCCGCACCCAACTGGGGGCCCCGGGAAGCTCCTATAATTCACCCCTCCACTTT
CARTQLGAPGSSYNSPLHF
>.|TRBV28|TRBJ1-5|17|.
TGTGCCAGCACCTTGGGAAACGGGATACATAGCAATCAGCCCCAGCATTTT
CASTLGNGIHSNQPQHF
>.|TRBV19|TRBJ1-2|15|.
TGTGCCAGTAGAACTACGGTGGGGCCCGCCCATGGCTACACCTTC
CASRTTVGPAHGYTF
>.|TRBV5-6|TRBJ1-2|13|.
TGTGCCAGCAGCCCCGGCGCCTCGTATGGCTACACCTTC
CASSPGASYGYTF
>.|TRBV19|TRBJ1-6|16|.
TGTGCCAGTAGTATGGTGGGGAGCTCCTATAATTCACCCCTCCACTTT
CASSMVGSSYNSPLHF
>.|TRBV29-1|TRBJ2-2|15|.
TGCAGCGTTGAAGTGGGACCTACGAACACCGGGGAGCTGTTTTTT
CSVEVGPTNTGELFF
>once|TRBV10-3|TRBJ1-2|12|.
TGTGCCATCAGTGATTCATTGGAAGGCTACACCTTC
CAISDSLEGYTF
>few|TRBV19|TRBJ1-5|14|.
TGTGCCAGTAGTGATCAGGGAGTCAATCAGCCCCAGCATTTT
CASSDQGVNQPQHF
>.|TRBV28|TRBJ1-2|14|TRBD1
TGTGCCAGCAGTCCTACAGGGGAGGACTATGGCTACACCTTC
CASSPTGEDYGYTF
>.|TRBV25-1|TRBJ1-1|18|.
TGTGCCAGCAGTATGGACGACCTCAGGGGTATCGTGCACACTGAAGCTTTCTTT
CASSMDDLRGIVHTEAFF
>.|TRBV5-4|TRBJ1-1|14|.
TGTGCCAGCAGCTCCGGAGGGGCCTACACTGAAGCTTTCTTT
CASSSGGAYTEAFF
>.|TRBV12-3/TRBV12-4|TRBJ1-1|13|.
TGTGCCAGCAGTTTAGCAGGTAACACTGAAGCTTTCTTT
CASSLAGNTEAFF
>once|TRBV7-9|TRBJ1-1|15|.
TGTGCCAGCAGCCCCATGGGGGGACCCATATTTCGGGCTTTCTTT
CASSPMGGPIFRAFF
>.|TRBV28|TRBJ1-1|15|.
TGTGCCAGCTACATTGCCCGCAGAGGGCGCGCTGAAGCTTTCTTT
CASYIARRGRAEAFF
>once|TRBV5-4|TRBJ1-1|13|TRBD1
TGTGCCAGCAGCTCTTACAGGGGCACTGAAGCTTTCTTT
CASSSYRGTEAFF
>.|TRBV5-1|TRBJ2-1|15|TRBD2
TGCGCCAGCAGCGGAACTAGCGGGGGGGCCCGGGAGCAGTTCTTC
CASSGTSGGAREQFF
>.|TRBV7-9|TRBJ2-2|14|TRBD2
TGTGCCAGCAGCGCCACTAGCGACACCGGGGAGCTGTTTTTT
CASSATSDTGELFF
>.|TRBV12-3/TRBV12-4|TRBJ2-1|13|.
TGTGCCAGCGCCATAGGGGGTTATGGTGAGCAGTTCTTC
CASAIGGYGEQFF
>.|TRBV28|TRBJ1-5|15|.
TGTGCCAGCAGTTTTACCCGACAGGATGTTCAGCCCCAGCATTTT
CASSFTRQDVQPQHF
>few|TRBV7-2|TRBJ2-7|18|.
TGTGCCAGCAGCTTCTCCCCTAGCCCGGGACCGAAGGCGCACGAGCAGTACTTC
CASSFSPSPGPKAHEQYF
>few|TRBV2|TRBJ1-2|16|TRBD1
TGTGCCAGCAGCCACAGGGGACCCGCCGATAACTATGGCTACACCTTC
CASSHRGPADNYGYTF
>.|TRBV27|TRBJ1-2|16|.
TGTGCCAGCAGTTCGGGCAGTTCATCGGGACTCTATGGCTACACCTTC
CASSSGSSSGLYGYTF
>few|TRBV6-5|TRBJ1-6|14|TRBD1
TGTGCCAGCAGTCAGGGGGCAGAAATTTCACCCCTCCACTTT
CASSQGAEISPLHF
>.|TRBV28|TRBJ2-7|16|.
TGTGCCAGTTTTGGGGACGGACCAGGGGGGCCCTACGAGCAGTACTTC
CASFGDGPGGPYEQYF
>.|TRBV28|TRBJ1-2|15|TRBD1
TGTGCCAGCACCGTAGAGGACAGGGGGCGTTCTGGCTACACCTTC
CASTVEDRGRSGYTF
>.|TRBV27|TRBJ1-5|15|.
TGTGCCAGCAGTTCCACGGGAGGGGGAGGACAGCCCCAGCATTTT
CASSSTGGGGQPQHF
>.|TRBV9|TRBJ1-4|15|.
TGTGCCAGCAGCGCAACCGGGAGAAGGGATGAAAAACTGTTTTTT
CASSATGRRDEKLFF
>many|TRBV6-5|TRBJ1-6|15|.
TGTGCCAGCAGTTACCTTCAGGGTGGAGGTTCACCCCTCCACTTT
CASSYLQGGGSPLHF
>.|TRBV6-5|TRBJ1-3|13|TRBD1
TGTGCCAGCAGTACAGGGGTCCGAAACACCATATATTTT
CASSTGVRNTIYF
>.|TRBV7-9|TRBJ1-5|15|.
TGTGCCAGCAGCTTGGGTAGGGATAGCAATCAGCCCCAGCATTTT
CASSLGRDSNQPQHF
>.|TRBV5-1|TRBJ1-1|15|TRBD1
TGCGCCAGCAGCTTGGAGGCAGGGGGCTTAACTGAAGCTTTCTTT
CASSLEAGGLTEAFF
>once|TRBV27|TRBJ2-1|11|.
TGTGCCACCAGACGGGGGAATGAGCAGTTCTTC
CATRRGNEQFF
>.|TRBV7-9|TRBJ1-4|16|.
TGTGCCAGCAGCCCCTCCAAGACTCCCACTAATGAAAAACTGTTTTTT
CASSPSKTPTNEKLFF
>.|TRBV3-1/TRBV3-2|TRBJ1-5|13|.
TGTGCCAGCAGCCAAGGGGAGGATCAGCCCCAGCATTTT
CASSQGEDQPQHF
>.|TRBV5-8|TRBJ1-1|16|TRBD1
TGTGCCAGCAGCTTGGAGGGACAGGGTGTATGGGGGGAAGCTTTCTTT
CASSLEGQGVWGEAFF
>.|TRBV6-5|TRBJ1-5|14|.
TGTGCCAGCAGTTACCGCAGGGGAGGTCAGCCCCAGCATTTT
CASSYRRGGQPQHF
>.|TRBV4-1|TRBJ1-2|14|.
TGCGCCAGCAGCTTTAGGGCCGCTAACTATGGCTACACCTTC
CASSFRAANYGYTF
>.|TRBV10-2|TRBJ2-4|13|.
TGCGCCAGTGGCACCTTAATACCGAGAATTCAGTACTTC
CASGTLIPRIQYF
>.|TRBV9|TRBJ1-2|16|TRBD1
TGTGCCAGCAGCGTAGCTACATCAGGGGGCCTCTATGGCTACACCTTC
CASSVATSGGLYGYTF
>.|TRBV24-1|TRBJ2-2|14|TRBD1
TGTGCCACCAGTGATGAGGGGGCGACCGGGGAGCTGTTTTTT
CATSDEGATGELFF
>few|TRBV28|TRBJ1-1|14|.
TGTGCCAGCAGTTTATCAGGGCCGAACACTGAAGCTTTCTTT
CASSLSGPNTEAFF
>.|TRBV11-2|TRBJ1-6|15|TRBD1
TGTGCCAGCAGCGGGGGACAGGGTGATAATTCACCCCTCCACTTT
CASSGGQGDNSPLHF
>once|TRBV28|TRBJ1-1|14|.
TGTGCCAGCAGTCCCGGGGGGTTAAAGAATGAAGCTTTCTTT
CASSPGGLKNEAFF
>once|TRBV3-1/TRBV3-2|TRBJ2-7|12|.
TGTGCCAGCAGCCAAGGGACGGGCGAGCAGTACTTC
CASSQGTGEQYF
>.|TRBV19|TRBJ1-2|14|.
TGTGCCAGTAGGTTGGCCGAGGGTACTCATGGCTACACCTTC
CASRLAEGTHGYTF